This T cell receptor (beta chain) was sequenced during a study of T cells in Graves' hyperthyroidism and ophthalmopathy. The CDR3 is made up of 15 amino acids. The germline V gene encodes CDR1 MNHEY and CDR2 SMNVEV (reference sequence). Trimming stripped 0 bases from V and 4 bases from J, with 10 bases between. Findings of the study overall: A model of 13 V-J features distinguished ophthalmopathy from stable hyperthyroidism.

This clonotype has ten or more counts. Its antigen is unidentified. There were TCR beta CDR3 regions amplified from RNA transcripts. The HTBI set primed first-round TCR CDR3 RT-PCR. TCRdb re-derived calls from the multiplex PCR reads in MiXCR, one entry per CDR3 protein. The sample lists under 450,000 distinct CDR3 sequences, roughly a sixth seen once, with around a third in the top ten. The chain has TRBV27 and TRBJ2-1; D is undetermined. The TCR comes from a woman in her 30s with Graves' hyperthyroidism that later progressed to Graves' ophthalmopathy. Sequencing was done on a sample of blood. In nucleotides, the CDR3 is TGTGCCAGCAGTTTATCGATGACTTTATACAATGAGCAGTTCTTC. Its protein product is CASSLSMTLYNEQFF.